This T cell receptor (beta chain) comes out of a study of T cell repertoires in cytomegalovirus infection. Study summary: Well-studied HLA-B-restricted CMV epitopes were used in the study alongside recently identified HLA-C-restricted ones. Notes on the study in general: In two of eight donors, the top clonotype was HLA-C-restricted CMV-specific.

TCRdb re-called the reads with MiXCR, one entry per CDR3 protein. The sample shows 380,000 or so distinct CDR3 sequences, roughly a third of them seen only once. To note about this clonotype: Its antigen is as yet unknown.

The V segment lost 7 bases and the J segment 0 bases; nucleotides outside the gene matches: 12. CDR3 length: 17 residues. The germline gives CDR1 SQVTM, CDR2 ANQGSEA. The J gene is TRBJ2-1, the V gene TRBV29-1; 10 bases agree with TRBD2. The starting material was cultured PBMCs, obtained from culture after CMV antigen stimulation. The sequence came from a human donor in good health (CMV status not recorded). Some clones in this sample may be carry-over from other donors' samples. The CDR3 reads CSAGGTSGIHSYNEQFF. CDR3 DNA sequence: TGCAGCGCTGGAGGAACTAGCGGGATTCACTCCTACAATGAGCAGTTCTTC.